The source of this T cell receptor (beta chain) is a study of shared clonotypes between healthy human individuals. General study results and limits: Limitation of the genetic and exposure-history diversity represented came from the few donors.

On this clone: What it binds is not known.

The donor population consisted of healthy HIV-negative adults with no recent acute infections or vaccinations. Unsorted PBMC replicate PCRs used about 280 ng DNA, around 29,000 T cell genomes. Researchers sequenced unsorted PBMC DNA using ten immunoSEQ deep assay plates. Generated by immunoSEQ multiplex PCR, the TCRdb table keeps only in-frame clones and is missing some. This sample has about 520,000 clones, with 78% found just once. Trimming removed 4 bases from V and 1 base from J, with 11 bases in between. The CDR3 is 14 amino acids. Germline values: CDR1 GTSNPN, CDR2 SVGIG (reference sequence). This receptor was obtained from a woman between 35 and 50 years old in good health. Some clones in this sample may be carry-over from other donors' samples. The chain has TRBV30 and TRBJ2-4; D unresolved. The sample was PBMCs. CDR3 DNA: TGTGCCTGGACCGAGAGTGTGGCCAAAAACATTCAGTACTTC. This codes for CAWTESVAKNIQYF. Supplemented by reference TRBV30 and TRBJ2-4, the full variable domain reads SQTIHQWPATLVQPVGSPLSLECTVEGTSNPNLYWYRQAAGRGLQLLFYSVGIGQISSEVPQNLSASRPQDRQFILSSKKLLLSDSGFYLCAWTESVAKNIQYFGAGTRLSVL.